The next 30 T cell receptor beta chains were all read from a single sample in a study of T cells in localized non-small cell lung cancer. The protocol was immunoSEQ multiplex PCR, while the TCRdb copy is restricted to in-frame clones and leaves out a portion. The table lists 50,000 to 55,000 clones, over 70% of them singletons. Source: peripheral blood mononuclear cells, taken before any cancer treatment. The receptors were gathered from a man aged 40 to 70 with stage III lung adenocarcinoma.

This clone was detected once. The chain uses TRBV28 and TRBJ1-1; possibly TRBD1 for D (5 bases). Trimming stripped 6 bases from V and 4 bases from J, with 15 bases between. The CDR3 runs to 14 residues. Germline values: CDR1 MDHEN, CDR2 SYDVKM. The DNA of the CDR3 is TGTGCCAGCAGCGAGCAGGGTTCCCCCACTGAAGCTTTCTTT. Its protein product is CASSEQGSPTEAFF.

This chain connects TRBV7-2 to TRBJ1-2, with 7 bases identical to TRBD1. The germline CDR1 and CDR2 sequences are SGHTA and FQGNSA. This CDR3 contains 17 residues. V was clipped by 4 bases and J by 4 bases; unmatched bases: 15. CDR3 in amino acids: CASSSPAGGFSGYGYTF. The DNA of the CDR3 is TGTGCCAGCAGCTCGCCGGCAGGGGGGTTTAGTGGCTATGGCTACACCTTC.

This chain connects TRBV7-9 to TRBJ1-1; no firm D call. The CDR3 spans 15 residues. The germline V gene encodes CDR1 SEHNR and CDR2 FQNEAQ (reference sequence). V lost 1 base and J 7 bases, leaving 16 bases between the germline ends. Here the CDR3 reads CASSLVGRDQNEAFF. The CDR3 DNA is TGTGCCAGCAGCTTAGTGGGAAGGGATCAGAATGAAGCTTTCTTT.

The chain uses TRBV18 and TRBJ2-7; 7 positions match TRBD1. The CDR3 totals 14 residues. The V gene's germline CDR1 is KGHSH and CDR2 LQKENI. V dropped 6 bases and J dropped 7; count of bases not matched to a gene: 12. The CDR3 nucleotides read TGTGCCAGCTCCCCCGGGCAGGGGGAACGTGAGCAGTACTTC. It is translated as CASSPGQGEREQYF.

This chain links TRBV15 with TRBJ1-1; unclear D gene. This CDR3 spans 13 amino acids. CDR1 is LNHNV and CDR2 is YYDKDF in the germline V gene (reference sequence). The ends were cut back, 5 bases at V and 10 bases at J, with 17 bases in the middle. The CDR3 DNA follows: TGTGCCACCAGCGGGCAAGAGGTGTCTGGAGCTTTCTTT. It codes for CATSGQEVSGAFF.

The CDR3 bases are TGCGCCACCTCACCAGGGATGAGATCCTATGGCTACACCTTC. Its protein is CATSPGMRSYGYTF. The chain has TRBV10-2 and TRBJ1-2; tentatively, D is TRBD1 (5 bases). Germline lookup yields CDR1 WSHSY and CDR2 SAAADI. Deletions cut 10 bases from V and 4 bases from J, with 19 bases between. The length of the CDR3 is 14 residues.

The chain couples TRBV2 to TRBJ1-2; 7 bases map to TRBD1. The J segment lost 4 bases and the V segment lost 7 bases, leaving 6 bases of the junction unmatched. This CDR3 comprises 13 residues. Germline CDR1 reads SNHLY; CDR2 reads FYNNEI. In DNA, the CDR3 is TGTGCCAGCATACCCGACAGGGTCTATGGCTACACCTTC. This encodes CASIPDRVYGYTF.

V usage is TRBV29-1 and J usage is TRBJ1-2; 9 nucleotides align to TRBD1. The CDR3 length is 13 residues. J gave up 8 bases and V 2 bases, and 6 bases lay outside the gene matches. The germline V gene has CDR1 SQVTM and CDR2 ANQGSEA. CDR3 protein: CSVEPDRGRGYTF. CDR3 DNA sequence: TGCAGCGTTGAACCGGACAGGGGCCGAGGCTACACCTTC.

This clone was detected ten times or more. The chain links TRBV7-9 to TRBJ2-7; 8 bases match TRBD1. The germline CDR1 and CDR2 sequences are SEHNR and FQNEAQ (reference sequence). The CDR3 is 13 residues long. V was pared by 5 bases and J by 5 bases, with 5 bases of the junction left unmatched. In DNA, the CDR3 is TGTGCCAGCAGCCAGGGGGCGCTAAACGAGCAGTACTTC. Amino acid sequence: CASSQGALNEQYF. Full variable domain (missing parts from reference TRBV7-9 and TRBJ2-7): DTGVSQNPRHKITKRGQNVTFRCDPISEHNRLYWYRQTLGQGPEFLTYFQNEAQLEKSRLLSDRFSAERPKGSFSTLEIQRTEQGDSAMYLCASSQGALNEQYFGPGTRLTVT.

The chain combines TRBV6-4 with TRBJ2-2, with 8 bases identical to TRBD2. Germline values: CDR1 MRHNA, CDR2 SNTAGT. The J segment lost 1 base and the V segment lost 7 bases, leaving 2 bases of the junction unmatched. The CDR3 has 14 residues. Here the CDR3 reads CASKSGRNTGELFF. The CDR3 nucleotides read TGTGCCAGCAAAAGCGGGAGGAACACCGGGGAGCTGTTTTTT.

The rearrangement links TRBV5-1 to TRBJ2-7, with TRBD1 as a possible D gene (8 bases). This CDR3 has 13 amino acids. Germline CDR1 is SGHRS and CDR2 is YFSETQ. V was trimmed by 7 bases and J by 7 bases, leaving 18 bases between them. Here the CDR3 reads CASRGATGVEQYF. The DNA for the CDR3 is TGCGCCAGCCGGGGGGCGACAGGGGTTGAGCAGTACTTC.

The chain uses TRBV5-1 and TRBJ2-5; TRBD2 might be the D (6 bases). This CDR3 contains 13 residues. V was pared by 0 bases and J by 7 bases, with 10 bases between. The germline CDR1 and CDR2 sequences are SGHRS and YFSETQ. CDR3 nucleotide sequence: TGCGCCAGCAGCTTGGACCCGGAGGGGACCCAGTACTTC. Translated: CASSLDPEGTQYF.

V gene TRBV19 combines with J gene TRBJ2-7; 10 bases are shared with TRBD1. V was pared by 8 bases and J by 6 bases, with 7 bases of the junction left unmatched. In germline, CDR1 is LNHDA, CDR2 SQIVND (reference sequence). The CDR3 runs to 13 residues. The CDR3 reads CASSGTGDSEQYF. CDR3 bases: TGTGCCAGTTCCGGGACAGGGGATTCCGAGCAGTACTTC.

By share of the sample, this clone is medium-sized. This chain connects TRBV2 to TRBJ1-2; D may be TRBD1 (5 bases). This CDR3 is built from 13 residues. V lost 8 bases to trimming and J lost 4 bases, with 14 bases between them. Germline V gene data show CDR1 as SNHLY and CDR2 as FYNNEI. CDR3 amino acids: CASGTESPYGYTF. CDR3 nucleotide sequence: TGTGCCAGCGGGACGGAGAGTCCCTATGGCTACACCTTC.

The rearrangement joins TRBV2 to TRBJ1-2, with 8 positions matching TRBD1. CDR3 length: 14 residues. Germline lookup yields CDR1 SNHLY and CDR2 FYNNEI. V was pared by 1 base and J by 9 bases, with 7 bases of the junction left unmatched. CDR3 protein: CASSEVTGGSRYTF. CDR3 DNA: TGTGCCAGCAGTGAAGTTACAGGGGGATCACGCTACACCTTC. Based on the CDR3 plus reference TRBV2 and TRBJ1-2, the full variable domain is EPEVTQTPSHQVTQMGQEVILRCVPISNHLYFYWYRQILGQKVEFLVSFYNNEISEKSEIFDDQFSVERPDGSNFTLKIRSTKLEDSAMYFCASSEVTGGSRYTFGSGTRLTVV.

The V and J genes are TRBV7-9 and TRBJ1-2; 9 bases are a match to TRBD1. The CDR3 sequence is 14 residues long. V was clipped by 3 bases and J by 6 bases; unmatched bases: 5. CDR1 and CDR2 from the germline V gene are SEHNR and FQNEAQ (reference sequence). The CDR3 nucleotides are TGTGCCAGCAGCTTCAAACAGGGGGCGGATGGCTACACCTTC. The encoded protein is CASSFKQGADGYTF.

As regards this clone: This likely comes from a read error, as the CDR3 has no conserved phenylalanine or tryptophan at its end. The rearrangement joins TRBV5-1 to TRBJ1-2, with D uncertain. Germline V CDR1 and CDR2: SGHRS, YFSETQ. Trimming removed 0 bases at V and 8 bases at J, with 11 bases between. The CDR3 is made up of 13 amino acids. The CDR3 DNA reads TGCGCCAGCAGCTTGGATGGGATAAGGGGCTACACCCTC. Its protein product is CASSLDGIRGYTL.

This clone was detected a few times. The chain is built from TRBV5-6 and TRBJ1-2; D possibly corresponds to TRBD1 (5 bases). Trimming took 0 bases from V and 2 from J, leaving 5 bases between them. The germline CDR1 and CDR2 sequences are SGHDT and YYEEEE. The CDR3 spans 13 residues. The CDR3 sequence: CASSLGGNYGYTF. The CDR3, as DNA: TGTGCCAGCAGCTTGGGGGGGAACTATGGCTACACCTTC.

The genes are TRBV30 and TRBJ2-7, with D possibly matching TRBD1 (6 bases). CDR1 and CDR2 (germline): GTSNPN, SVGIG (reference sequence). The CDR3 consists of 15 residues. Trimming stripped 4 bases from V and 0 bases from J, with 16 bases between. The CDR3 spells CAWKGKGRGSYEQYF. DNA of the CDR3: TGTGCCTGGAAAGGGAAAGGCAGGGGCTCCTACGAGCAGTACTTC.

This clone is a singleton in its sample. The rearrangement uses TRBV7-2 and TRBJ1-2; TRBD1 matches at 8 bases. From germline, CDR1 is SGHTA and CDR2 FQGNSA. The CDR3 runs 13 residues. The V gene end was trimmed by 5 bases and the J gene end by 7 bases; junction bases not matched to a gene: 6. The CDR3 bases are TGTGCCAGCAGCCGCGACAGGGGCGGTGGCTACACCTTC. This sequence encodes CASSRDRGGGYTF.

This clone came up a few times. This chain connects TRBV6-4 to TRBJ2-2, with unresolved D. This CDR3 contains 16 residues. Germline CDR1 and CDR2: MRHNA and SNTAGT. The V end was cut by 5 bases, the J end by 0 bases, with 13 bases between. The CDR3 sequence is CASSSQVTTNTGELFF. Written as DNA, the CDR3 is TGTGCCAGCAGTAGTCAGGTGACAACGAACACCGGGGAGCTGTTTTTT.

This clone was counted a single time. The V call is TRBV19, the J call TRBJ2-5; tentatively, D is TRBD2 (5 bases). CDR1 is LNHDA and CDR2 is SQIVND in the germline V gene (reference sequence). The CDR3 is 13 amino acids. V was cut by 10 bases and J by 1 base, with 13 bases left in between. CDR3 sequence (DNA): TGTGCCACACTTTTGGCGGGCCAAGAGACCCAGTACTTC. It is translated as CATLLAGQETQYF.

Comment on this clone: Other DNA sequences within the sample encode an identical CDR3. V gene TRBV2 combines with J gene TRBJ1-5, with TRBD1 matching 8 bases. Trimming removed 6 bases from V and 2 bases from J; junction bases left unmatched: 3. This CDR3 is built from 14 residues. Germline CDR1 is SNHLY and CDR2 is FYNNEI. CDR3 sequence (DNA): TGTGCCAGCAGCGGACAGGGAGGCAATCAGCCCCAGCATTTT. This sequence encodes CASSGQGGNQPQHF.

This clone has just a few counts. Additional DNA sequences in this sample encode the identical CDR3. The V and J genes are TRBV7-2 and TRBJ2-7; no clear D gene. V was pared by 0 bases and J by 2 bases, with 5 bases between. The CDR3 consists of 13 residues. Germline lookup yields CDR1 SGHTA and CDR2 FQGNSA. Written as DNA, the CDR3 is TGTGCCAGCAGCTTAGCATCAGCCTACGAGCAGTACTTC. Residues: CASSLASAYEQYF.

This rearrangement joins TRBV6-4 to TRBJ1-2; 8 positions match TRBD1. The J segment lost 5 bases and the V segment lost 3 bases, leaving 2 bases of the junction unmatched. The germline gives CDR1 MRHNA, CDR2 SNTAGT. CDR3 length: 13 amino acids. Here the CDR3 reads CASSEQGGYGYTF. Written as DNA, the CDR3 is TGTGCCAGCAGTGAACAGGGGGGGTATGGCTACACCTTC.

This chain connects TRBV12-5 to TRBJ2-7; 8 bases agree with TRBD1. The germline gives CDR1 LGHNT, CDR2 FRNRAP. This CDR3 comprises 13 residues. Losses at the gene ends were 7 bases for V and 2 bases for J; bases not matched to a gene: 4. The CDR3 sequence: CASAPTGAYEQYF. The CDR3, as DNA: TGTGCTAGTGCTCCGACAGGGGCCTACGAGCAGTACTTC.

The gene calls are TRBV23-1 and TRBJ2-7, with 9 bases aligning to TRBD2. TRBV23-1 is annotated as an ORF whose role is uncertain. V lost 8 bases and J lost 0; bases outside the gene matches: 8. This CDR3 has 15 residues. CDR3 nucleotides: TGCGCCAGCTGTCGTCCTAGCGGGATCTCCTACGAGCAGTACTTC. It is translated as CASCRPSGISYEQYF.

J is TRBJ2-7 and V is TRBV6-5; D unresolved. Germline CDR1 and CDR2: MNHEY and SVGAGI. The CDR3 totals 13 residues. V was shortened by 6 bases and J by 2 bases, with 11 bases between the two germline ends. Here the CDR3 reads CASSSTGTYEQYF. CDR3 nucleotide sequence: TGTGCCAGCAGCTCAACTGGTACCTACGAGCAGTACTTC.

The rearrangement joins TRBV5-6 to TRBJ2-1; possibly TRBD2 for D (6 bases). This CDR3 region has 15 residues. Trimming removed 2 bases from V and 4 bases from J, with 13 bases in between. CDR1 SGHDT and CDR2 YYEEEE come from the germline V gene. CDR3 residues: CASSLDSGPYNEQFF. The CDR3 bases are TGTGCCAGCAGCTTAGATAGCGGACCATACAATGAGCAGTTCTTC.

This chain joins TRBV18 and TRBJ1-1; the D is unclear. The CDR3 covers 14 residues. V dropped 3 bases and J dropped 8 bases, with 16 bases sitting between them. Germline CDR1 KGHSH, CDR2 LQKENI. The CDR3 reads CASSPRTASKEAFF. Here the CDR3 DNA reads TGTGCCAGCTCACCGAGGACGGCTTCAAAAGAAGCTTTCTTT.